This TCR beta chain was identified during a study of patients and donors after allogeneic stem cell transplantation. V lost 2 bases to trimming and J lost 2 bases; unmatched junction nucleotides: 12. Looked up from germline, CDR1 is DFQATT and CDR2 is SNEGSKA (reference sequence). This CDR3 is 16 amino acids long. TCRdb re-called the RT-PCR reads with MiXCR, one entry per CDR3 protein. This sample yields around 160,000 distinct CDR3 sequences, of which around 30% are seen a single time; 3.2% belongs to the top ten. This receptor was identified in a human donor who was either an allogeneic HSCT recipient or a stem cell or donor lymphocyte infusion donor (not recorded which). It is not recorded whose cells these are; they may come from a transplant donor. The sequenced sample was blood, either unsorted or a sorted T cell fraction (not recorded which). The chain links TRBV20-1 to TRBJ2-7; 7 bases are shared with TRBD1. CDR3 loop: CSARLQQGIWAYEQYF. The CDR3 bases are TGCAGTGCTAGACTTCAACAGGGGATATGGGCCTACGAGCAGTACTTC.